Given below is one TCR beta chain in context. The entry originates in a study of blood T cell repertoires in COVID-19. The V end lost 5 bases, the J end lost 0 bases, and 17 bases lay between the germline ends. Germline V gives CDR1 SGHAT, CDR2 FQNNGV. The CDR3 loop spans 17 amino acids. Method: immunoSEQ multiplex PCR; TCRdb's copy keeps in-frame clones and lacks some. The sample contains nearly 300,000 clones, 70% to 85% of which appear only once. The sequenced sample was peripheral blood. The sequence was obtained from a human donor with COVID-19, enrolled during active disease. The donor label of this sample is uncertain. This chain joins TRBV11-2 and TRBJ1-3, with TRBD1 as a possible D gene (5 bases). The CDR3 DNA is TGTGCCAGCAGCGCCTCGTGGGGGGGAGGCTCTGGAAACACCATATATTTT. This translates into CASSASWGGGSGNTIYF.